Presented here are 10 T cell receptor beta chains from one specimen sequenced in a study of cytomegalovirus exposure and HLA in healthy donors. This PCR relied on a set of 60 Vbeta primers and 13 Jbeta primers. TCRdb keeps only in-frame clones here, not all; method: immunoSEQ multiplex PCR. The sample has about 160,000 clones, roughly 72% seen once. The sequencing sample was made of PBMCs. All receptors come from a man aged 40-55 years in good health and CMV-seronegative.

The chain uses TRBV14 and TRBJ2-1; 9 positions agree with TRBD2. Trimming took 4 bases from V and 0 from J; bases not matched to a gene: 10. Germline CDR1 reads SGHDN; CDR2 reads FVKESK. The CDR3 loop spans 18 amino acids. The DNA of the CDR3 is TGTGCCAGCAGCCCACCTACTAGCGGGTGGAGCTCCTACAATGAGCAGTTCTTC. It specifies CASSPPTSGWSSYNEQFF.

The chain employs TRBV7-8 and TRBJ2-1, with 8 bases fitting TRBD2. With V trimmed by 5 bases and J by 5 bases, 14 bases remained unmatched. CDR3 length: 17 amino acids. The germline V gene has CDR1 SGHVS and CDR2 FQNEAQ. In DNA, the CDR3 is TGTGCCAGCAGCCTCCCTCTCCGACTAGCGACAGACAATGAGCAGTTCTTC. Translating gives CASSLPLRLATDNEQFF.

A few counts support this clone. In the same sample, other DNA sequences code for this CDR3. V usage is TRBV27 and J usage is TRBJ2-2; no firm D call. Trimming left V 2 bases short and J 5 bases short, with 6 bases between. The germline gives CDR1 MNHEY, CDR2 SMNVEV (reference sequence). The CDR3 sequence is 13 residues long. The CDR3 nucleotides read TGTGCCAGCAGTTTACAACTAACCGGGGAGCTGTTTTTT. Its translation is CASSLQLTGELFF.

This sequence joins TRBV5-1 and TRBJ1-3, with D maybe TRBD1 (6 bases). V was shortened by 6 bases and J by 0 bases, with 10 bases between the two germline ends. The CDR3 consists of 14 residues. The germline V gene has CDR1 SGHRS and CDR2 YFSETQ. CDR3 in amino acids: CASTGQPSGNTIYF. CDR3 nucleotide sequence: TGCGCCAGCACCGGACAGCCCTCTGGAAACACCATATATTTT.

As DNA, the CDR3 is TGCGCCAGCAGCGCGGCAGGGGGTTACACTGAAGCTTTCTTT. It specifies CASSAAGGYTEAFF. This chain connects TRBV5-1 to TRBJ1-1, with 7 nucleotides matching TRBD1. J lost 3 bases, V lost 4 bases, and 6 bases had no gene match. Germline V gene sequence: CDR1 SGHRS, CDR2 YFSETQ. The CDR3 is 14 residues long.

This clone has just one count. The CDR3 loop is CASRGRGSVETQYF. The CDR3 DNA reads as TGTGCCAGCAGGGGGCGGGGCTCGGTGGAGACCCAGTACTTC. The genes are TRBV28 and TRBJ2-5; weak D call: TRBD2 (6 bases). V lost 6 bases to trimming and J lost 5 bases, with 16 bases between them. From germline, CDR1 is MDHEN and CDR2 SYDVKM. CDR3 length equals 14 residues.

The count of this clone is one. CDR3 sequence (DNA): TGTGCCAGTAGTATACTGTCCGCGTCCTTAGATCAGCCCCAGCATTTT. Its protein product is CASSILSASLDQPQHF. V gene TRBV19 combines with J gene TRBJ1-5, with no clear D. The germline gives CDR1 LNHDA, CDR2 SQIVND (reference sequence). The CDR3 has 16 residues. V gave up 2 bases and J gave up 5 bases, with 16 bases separating them.

This chain uses TRBV7-6 with TRBJ1-6, with TRBD1 matching over 7 bases. This CDR3 has 15 residues. CDR1 and CDR2 from the germline V gene are SGHVS and FNYEAQ. V lost 0 bases, J lost 8 bases, and 4 bases stayed unmatched. CDR3 nucleotide sequence: TGTGCCAGCAGCTTAGCAGGGGACAGAGATTCACCCCTCCACTTT. It yields the protein CASSLAGDRDSPLHF. The full variable domain, rest sourced from reference TRBV7-6 and TRBJ1-6, is GAGVSQSPRYKVTKRGQDVALRCDPISGHVSLYWYRQALGQGPEFLTYFNYEAQQDKSGLPNDRFSAERPEGSISTLTIQRTEQRDSAMYRCASSLAGDRDSPLHFGNGTRLTVT.

In regard to this clone: Mismatch with germline at one junction end may stem from a read error. The CDR3 DNA reads TGTGCCAGCAGCGTAGGCTCTAGCACGGATACGCAGTATTTT. This encodes CASSVGSSTDTQYF. V gene TRBV9 combines with J gene TRBJ2-3; the D gene is possibly TRBD2 (5 bases). The CDR3 runs to 14 residues. The germline gives CDR1 SGDLS, CDR2 YYNGEE. The full variable domain, completed using reference TRBV9 and TRBJ2-3, is DSGVTQTPKHLITATGQRVTLRCSPRSGDLSVYWYQQSLDQGLQFLIQYYNGEERAKGNILERFSAQQFPDLHSELNLSSLELGDSALYFCASSVGSSTDTQYFGPGTRLTVL.

This chain connects TRBV11-2 to TRBJ2-3; 13 nucleotides agree with TRBD2. This CDR3 contains 19 residues. Germline V gene data show CDR1 as SGHAT and CDR2 as FQNNGV. V shed 2 bases, J shed 3 bases, and the junction held 11 bases outside the gene matches. CDR3 in DNA: TGTGCCAGCAGCTTACCCCCCTGGACTAGCGGGAGTAGAACAGATACGCAGTATTTT. Encoded protein: CASSLPPWTSGSRTDTQYF.